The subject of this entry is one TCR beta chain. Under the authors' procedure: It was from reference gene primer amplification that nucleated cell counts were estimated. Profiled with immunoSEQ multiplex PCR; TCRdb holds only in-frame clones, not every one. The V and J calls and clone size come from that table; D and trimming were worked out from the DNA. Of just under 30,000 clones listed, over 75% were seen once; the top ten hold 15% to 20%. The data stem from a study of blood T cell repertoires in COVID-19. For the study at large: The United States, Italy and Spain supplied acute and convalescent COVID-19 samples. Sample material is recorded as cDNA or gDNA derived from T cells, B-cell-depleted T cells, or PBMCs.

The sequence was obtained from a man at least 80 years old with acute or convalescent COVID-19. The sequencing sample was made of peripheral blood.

CDR3 amino acids: CAIGQDLGSPLHF. The CDR3 DNA is TGTGCCATCGGACAGGACCTGGGTTCACCCCTCCACTTT. The chain has TRBV10-3 and TRBJ1-6, with TRBD1 matching over 7 bases. This CDR3 has 13 amino acids. The germline gives CDR1 ENHRY, CDR2 SYGVKD. V shed 8 bases, J shed 9 bases, and the junction held 7 bases outside the gene matches.